The T cell receptor beta chain described here comes from a study of regulatory T cells in long-lasting Graves disease. As for the study in general: In persistent Graves' disease, antithyroid drugs had been taken for over 5 years and TSH receptor antibodies stayed positive.

Time point noted: persistent/refractory GD, antithyroid drugs over 5 years with positive TRAb. PBMCs provided the RNA from which the TCR library was made. Notes on the study in general: Among the persistent patients, 2,500 to 3,000 public clonotypes were shared, more than the approximately 960 shared among new patients. A limited number of samples was an acknowledged limitation.

With iRepertoire HTBI primers and Arm-PCR of CDR3 regions, TCR beta libraries were built. One entry per CDR3 protein results from TCRdb running MiXCR on the multiplex PCR reads. Of under 500,000 distinct CDR3 sequences in the sample, under 25% are singletons; the top ten hold 7.8%. The sample holds many counts of this clonotype. The antigen remains undetermined. The CDR3 covers 10 residues. V gave up 3 bases and J gave up 8 bases, with 7 bases separating them. Per the germline V gene, CDR1 is GTSNPN and CDR2 is SVGIG (reference sequence). The V call is TRBV30, the J call TRBJ1-2; tentatively, D is TRBD1 (5 bases). This receptor was identified in a female donor with Graves disease. The sequenced sample was peripheral blood mononuclear cells (PBMCs), obtained when the disease was refractory, from a patient treated with antithyroid drugs. CDR3 DNA: TGTGCCTGGAGCCAGGGCGGCTACACCTTC. It specifies CAWSQGGYTF. Together with reference TRBV30 and TRBJ1-2, the CDR3 gives the full variable domain: SQTIHQWPATLVQPVGSPLSLECTVEGTSNPNLYWYRQAAGRGLQLLFYSVGIGQISSEVPQNLSASRPQDRQFILSSKKLLLSDSGFYLCAWSQGGYTFGSGTRLTVV.